This T cell receptor (beta chain) was captured in a study of a mutant IDH1 vaccine in newly diagnosed glioma. V lost 8 bases and J 6 bases, leaving 17 bases between the germline ends. This CDR3 is built from 14 residues. Germline V gives CDR1 MDHEN, CDR2 SYDVKM. Time point: week 35, safety follow-up. Doses of 300 ug of mutant IDH1 20-mer peptide were given with topical imiquimod. Repertoires were generated with immunoSEQ multiplex PCR, while TCRdb's copy carries only in-frame clones and drops some. The repertoire includes about 69,000 clones, around 87% of them detected once, and roughly 2% sits in the top ten. This clone was observed a single time. The antigen is not known.

This receptor was identified in a man aged 25-45 years with glioma. The starting material was PBMCs, obtained from a glioma patient whose treatment included an IDH1 peptide vaccine. The chain combines TRBV28 with TRBJ1-5; D gene ambiguous. This chain's CDR3 is CASQPAGFSQPQHF. In nucleotides, the CDR3 is TGTGCCAGCCAACCCGCGGGGTTCAGTCAGCCCCAGCATTTT. Drawing the rest from reference TRBV28 and TRBJ1-5, the complete variable domain is DVKVTQSSRYLVKRTGEKVFLECVQDMDHENMFWYRQDPGLGLRLIYFSYDVKMKEKGDIPEGYSVSREKKERFSLILESASTNQTSMYLCASQPAGFSQPQHFGDGTRLSIL.